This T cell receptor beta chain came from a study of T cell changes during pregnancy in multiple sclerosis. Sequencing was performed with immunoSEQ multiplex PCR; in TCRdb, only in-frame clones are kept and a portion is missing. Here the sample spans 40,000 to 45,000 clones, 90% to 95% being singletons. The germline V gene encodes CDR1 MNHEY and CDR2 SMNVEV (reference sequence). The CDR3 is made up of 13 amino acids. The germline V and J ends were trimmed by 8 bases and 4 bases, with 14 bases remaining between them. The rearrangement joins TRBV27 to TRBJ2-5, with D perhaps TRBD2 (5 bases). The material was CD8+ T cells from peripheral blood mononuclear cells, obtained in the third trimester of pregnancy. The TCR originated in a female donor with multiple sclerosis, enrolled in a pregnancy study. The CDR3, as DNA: TGTGCCAGCGGACTGGACGGTGGAGAGACCCAGTACTTC. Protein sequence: CASGLDGGETQYF.